This is a list of T cell receptor beta chains from one sample in a study of OX40 agonist ivuxolimab in advanced cancers. TCRdb keeps only in-frame clones here, not all; method: immunoSEQ multiplex PCR. The table lists more than 50,000 clones, about 85% of them singletons. The sample was CD4+ or CD8+ T cells sorted from blood, taken in a trial of the OX40 agonist ivuxolimab. These TCRs come from an adult with an advanced solid tumor such as melanoma, head and neck, liver or kidney cancer. Both conserved end residues are part of each CDR3. A D gene is named only where the DNA matches it firmly. Rows give clone size only sometimes, using once, few, many, or a class for an expanded clone.

d_gene | j_gene | v_gene | abundance | len | CDR3aa | CDR3nt
NA | TRBJ2-3 | TRBV19 | NA | 13 | CASTSGGADTQYF | TGTGCCAGTACCTCAGGGGGGGCAGATACGCAGTATTTT
NA | TRBJ2-7 | TRBV9 | few | 14 | CASSVSQGSYEQYF | TGTGCCAGCAGCGTAAGTCAGGGCTCCTACGAGCAGTACTTC
NA | TRBJ2-1 | TRBV28 | NA | 15 | CASSLPGTSSSEQFF | TGTGCCAGCAGTTTACCCGGGACTTCTTCCAGTGAGCAGTTCTTC
NA | TRBJ2-5 | TRBV4-3 | NA | 15 | CASSQDHQVAETQYF | TGCGCCAGCAGCCAAGATCACCAGGTAGCGGAGACCCAGTACTTC
NA | TRBJ1-5 | TRBV30 | NA | 13 | CAWSVNSRGPQHF | TGTGCCTGGAGTGTAAATTCTCGTGGGCCCCAGCATTTT
NA | TRBJ2-2 | TRBV5-1 | NA | 14 | CASNPQSSSGELFF | TGCGCCAGCAATCCCCAATCCTCTTCCGGGGAGCTGTTTTTT
TRBD1 | TRBJ2-3 | TRBV9 | once | 13 | CASSDRGTGTQYF | TGTGCCAGCAGCGACAGGGGGACAGGAACGCAGTATTTT
NA | TRBJ1-6 | TRBV9 | NA | 17 | CASSVGPLSSYNSPLHF | TGTGCCAGCAGCGTAGGTCCACTGAGCTCCTATAATTCACCCCTCCACTTT
NA | TRBJ2-7 | TRBV6-5 | NA | 13 | CASSGSPPDEQYF | TGTGCCAGCAGTGGGAGCCCCCCGGACGAGCAGTACTTC
TRBD1 | TRBJ1-3 | TRBV5-1 | NA | 16 | CASSLGRQGSGNTIYF | TGCGCCAGCAGCTTGGGACGACAGGGCTCTGGAAACACCATATATTTT
TRBD1 | TRBJ2-5 | TRBV7-2 | few | 15 | CASSLVLDRGETQYF | TGTGCCAGCAGCTTAGTCCTCGACAGGGGGGAGACCCAGTACTTC
NA | TRBJ2-1 | TRBV6-4 | NA | 13 | CASSRDSNNEQFF | TGTGCCAGCAGCCGGGACTCCAACAATGAGCAGTTCTTC
NA | TRBJ2-2 | TRBV7-3 | NA | 14 | CASSSGLETGELFF | TGTGCCAGCAGCTCTGGACTGGAAACCGGGGAGCTGTTTTTT
NA | TRBJ1-1 | TRBV11-3 | few | 13 | CASSLGGNTEAFF | TGTGCCAGCAGCTTAGGGGGGAACACTGAAGCTTTCTTT
NA | TRBJ2-7 | TRBV21-1 | NA | 21 | CASSKGEVLGTSGYCSYEQYF | TGTGCCAGCAGCAAAGGGGAGGTTTTAGGGACTAGCGGTTATTGCTCCTACGAGCAGTACTTC